This TCR beta chain originates from a study of OX40 agonist ivuxolimab in advanced cancers. Study-wide background: Partial responses, seen in three patients, involved one hepatocellular carcinoma and two cutaneous melanomas.

Trimming took 3 bases from V and 10 from J, leaving 16 bases between them. The V gene's germline CDR1 is LGHNA and CDR2 YNFKEQ. This CDR3 is 14 amino acids long. The method was immunoSEQ multiplex PCR; TCRdb's version includes in-frame clones alone and lacks a portion of them. Among about 69,000 clones listed, around 89% were seen once. The study's findings and limits: CD4+ T cells averaged fewer expanded clones than CD8+ T cells.

A remark on this clone: Its antigen is not known.

The source material was CD4+ or CD8+ T cells sorted from blood, sampled in a trial of the OX40 agonist ivuxolimab. The chain links TRBV4-2 to TRBJ2-1; D ambiguous. The TCR comes from an adult with an advanced solid tumor such as melanoma, head and neck, liver or kidney cancer. CDR3 in DNA: TGTGCCAGCAGCCAGGTAGTAGGGTCAGTGGAGCAGTTCTTC. Encoded protein: CASSQVVGSVEQFF.